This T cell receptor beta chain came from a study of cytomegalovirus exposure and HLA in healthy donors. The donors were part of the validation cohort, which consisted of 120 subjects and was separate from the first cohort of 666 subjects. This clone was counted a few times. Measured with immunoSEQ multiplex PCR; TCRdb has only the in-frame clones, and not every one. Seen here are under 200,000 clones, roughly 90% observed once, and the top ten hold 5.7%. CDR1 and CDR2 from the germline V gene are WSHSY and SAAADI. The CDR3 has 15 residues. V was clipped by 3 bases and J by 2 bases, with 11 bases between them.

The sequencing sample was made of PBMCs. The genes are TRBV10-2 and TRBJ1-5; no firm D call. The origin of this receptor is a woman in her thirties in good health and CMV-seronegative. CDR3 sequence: CASSEAGSGNQPQHF. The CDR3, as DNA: TGCGCCAGCAGTGAAGCGGGGAGCGGCAATCAGCCCCAGCATTTT.